A selection of T cell receptor beta chains follows, all from one sample in a study of blood T cells in healthy people across ages. TCRdb re-analysed the 5' RACE reads in MiXCR, keeping a single row per CDR3 protein. The sample records about 2 million distinct CDR3 sequences, 49% being singletons. Input material: blood. The origin of the receptors is a woman aged 40 to 50 in good health. Each CDR3 is given with its conserved first and last residue. A D gene is named only where the DNA matches it firmly. The size entry is marked missing in some rows and otherwise reads once, few, many or a size class.

D	size	V	J	CDR3	DNA
.	.	TRBV5-1	TRBJ1-2	CAITDSFGYTF	TGCGCCATCACGGACAGTTTTGGCTACACCTTC
.	.	TRBV28	TRBJ2-5	CASSLSGRGVGTQYF	TGTGCCAGCAGTTTATCGGGCCGGGGCGTGGGGACCCAGTACTTC
.	.	TRBV5-6	TRBJ1-2	CASSSGGSNYGYTF	TGTGCCAGCAGCTCCGGGGGGTCAAACTATGGCTACACCTTC
TRBD1	.	TRBV2	TRBJ2-7	CASSDPGTGYEQYF	TGTGCCAGCAGTGATCCCGGGACAGGCTACGAGCAGTACTTC
TRBD1	few	TRBV4-2	TRBJ1-5	CASSQDGTGNQPQHF	TGTGCCAGCAGCCAAGACGGGACAGGGAACCAGCCCCAGCATTTT
.	.	TRBV9	TRBJ1-2	CASSPTVRAQRGGYTF	TGTGCCAGCAGCCCCACTGTCAGGGCCCAGCGGGGTGGCTACACCTTC
.	few	TRBV5-6	TRBJ1-2	CASSLGDRINYGYTF	TGTGCCAGCAGCTTGGGCGACAGGATCAACTATGGCTACACCTTC
.	few	TRBV11-2	TRBJ2-5	CASSSSPVTEETQYF	TGTGCCAGCAGCTCCTCACCGGTGACGGAAGAGACCCAGTACTTC
TRBD2	.	TRBV7-2	TRBJ2-1	CASSRLGSGVYNEQFF	TGTGCCAGCAGCCGCCTGGGGAGCGGGGTCTACAATGAGCAGTTCTTC
TRBD2	.	TRBV2	TRBJ2-1	CASRRRTSGGDEQFF	TGTGCCAGCAGGCGAAGGACTAGCGGGGGTGATGAGCAGTTCTTC
.	once	TRBV10-2	TRBJ2-3	CASSELPQTGFTDTQYF	TGCGCCAGCAGTGAGTTACCCCAGACAGGATTCACAGATACGCAGTATTTT
.	few	TRBV4-3	TRBJ1-4	CASSQVVGVGSNEKLFF	TGCGCCAGCAGCCAAGTGGTGGGGGTAGGGTCTAATGAAAAACTGTTTTTT
TRBD1	few	TRBV14	TRBJ2-5	CASSHLTPGTGYQETQYF	TGTGCCAGCAGCCACTTGACACCCGGGACAGGATACCAAGAGACCCAGTACTTC
.	.	TRBV4-3	TRBJ2-3	CASSPGQGGGDTQYF	TGCGCCAGCAGCCCGGGGCAGGGGGGAGGAGATACGCAGTATTTT
.	few	TRBV20-1	TRBJ1-2	CSAREGAAPRGGYTF	TGCAGTGCTAGAGAGGGGGCAGCCCCCAGAGGAGGCTACACCTTC
.	few	TRBV5-4	TRBJ2-1	CASSLDDRYNEQFF	TGTGCCAGCAGCTTGGATGACCGCTACAATGAGCAGTTCTTC
TRBD1	once	TRBV5-6	TRBJ2-7	CTSSFSQGASYEQYF	TGTACCAGCAGCTTCAGTCAGGGGGCCTCCTACGAGCAGTACTTC
TRBD2	.	TRBV4-1	TRBJ2-3	CASSQPGGIDTQYF	TGCGCCAGCAGCCAACCGGGGGGGATAGATACGCAGTATTTT
.	.	TRBV28	TRBJ2-2	CASKPSRKGPTGELFF	TGTGCCAGCAAACCTTCCCGGAAGGGGCCCACCGGGGAGCTGTTTTTT
TRBD2	.	TRBV11-1	TRBJ2-1	CASSRLAGGPGSYNEQFF	TGTGCCAGCAGCAGACTAGCGGGGGGGCCGGGCTCCTACAATGAGCAGTTCTTC
TRBD2	.	TRBV2	TRBJ2-5	CASSLQVRGGAETQYF	TGTGCCAGCAGTCTCCAAGTCCGCGGGGGGGCTGAGACCCAGTACTTC
TRBD2	.	TRBV29-1	TRBJ2-3	CSVKRGPGTDTQYF	TGCAGCGTAAAGCGGGGGCCCGGCACAGATACGCAGTATTTT
TRBD2	few	TRBV5-1	TRBJ2-3	CASSLDLADLTDTQYF	TGCGCCAGCAGCTTGGATCTAGCGGACCTCACAGATACGCAGTATTTT
.	.	TRBV5-5	TRBJ1-5	CASSSVRSGGLNNQPQHF	TGTGCCAGCAGTTCCGTCAGGTCCGGGGGGCTTAACAATCAGCCCCAGCATTTT
.	.	TRBV5-1	TRBJ1-4	CASSRNGRSNEKLFF	TGCGCCAGCAGCCGCAATGGACGGAGTAATGAAAAACTGTTTTTT
.	many	TRBV29-1	TRBJ1-2	CSVLGAMGYTF	TGCAGCGTTCTCGGCGCTATGGGCTACACCTTC
.	.	TRBV5-1	TRBJ2-7	CASRPHISYEQYF	TGCGCCAGCAGGCCCCATATCTCCTACGAGCAGTACTTC
.	.	TRBV6-1	TRBJ2-3	CASGMTSADTQYF	TGTGCCAGCGGGATGACTAGTGCAGATACGCAGTATTTT
.	few	TRBV6-2/TRBV6-3	TRBJ1-4	CASRKDITTNEKLFF	TGTGCCAGCAGAAAGGACATCACAACTAATGAAAAACTGTTTTTT
.	.	TRBV4-1	TRBJ1-4	CASSPQAGEKLFF	TGCGCCAGCAGCCCCCAAGCGGGCGAAAAACTGTTTTTT
.	.	TRBV12-3/TRBV12-4	TRBJ1-5	CASSPADPNQPQHF	TGTGCCAGCAGTCCCGCGGACCCGAATCAGCCCCAGCATTTT
TRBD1	few	TRBV29-1	TRBJ2-7	CSAHGTGNYEQYF	TGCAGCGCTCACGGGACAGGAAACTACGAGCAGTACTTC
.	.	TRBV5-1	TRBJ2-1	CASSLAARGRSYNEQFF	TGCGCCAGCAGCTTGGCGGCCAGGGGGAGGTCCTACAATGAGCAGTTCTTC
.	few	TRBV25-1	TRBJ1-2	CASRGPASNYGYTF	TGTGCCAGCAGGGGTCCAGCCTCAAACTATGGCTACACCTTC
TRBD1	.	TRBV6-6	TRBJ2-5	CASSLTGERETQYF	TGTGCCAGCAGTTTAACAGGGGAGAGAGAGACCCAGTACTTC
.	few	TRBV6-6	TRBJ1-2	CASSPLETGGYGYTF	TGTGCCAGCAGTCCCCTGGAGACAGGTGGCTATGGCTACACCTTC
TRBD1	few	TRBV25-1	TRBJ2-7	CASTALMGTGGLSEQYF	TGTGCCAGCACAGCTCTGATGGGGACAGGGGGTTTGTCCGAGCAGTACTTC
TRBD1	.	TRBV3-1	TRBJ2-3	CASLLNADRVEGDTQYF	TGTGCCAGCTTACTGAACGCCGACAGGGTAGAGGGAGATACGCAGTATTTT
.	.	TRBV3-1	TRBJ1-4	CASSSSRTEKLFF	TGTGCCAGCTCCTCCTCCCGGACTGAAAAACTGTTTTTT
TRBD2	.	TRBV7-2	TRBJ2-5	CASRPSLAGGPETQYF	TGTGCCAGCAGGCCATCACTAGCGGGGGGGCCTGAGACCCAGTACTTC
.	.	TRBV20-1	TRBJ1-2	CSARAQGVGGYTF	TGCAGTGCTAGAGCGCAAGGGGTTGGTGGCTACACCTTC
.	.	TRBV4-3	TRBJ2-3	CASSHAGQMSSTDTQYF	TGCGCCAGCAGCCACGCGGGACAGATGTCTAGCACAGATACGCAGTATTTT
.	.	TRBV7-9	TRBJ2-7	CASSPETGQGEQYF	TGTGCCAGCAGCCCAGAGACAGGCCAAGGCGAGCAGTACTTC
.	.	TRBV3-1	TRBJ1-2	CAAAWGSSGYTF	TGTGCCGCAGCGTGGGGGAGTAGCGGCTACACCTTC
TRBD2	many	TRBV9	TRBJ2-5	CASSVGGVQETQYF	TGTGCCAGCAGTGTGGGGGGGGTCCAAGAGACCCAGTACTTC
.	.	TRBV2	TRBJ2-7	CASRLGSYEQYF	TGTGCCAGCAGGCTAGGGTCGTACGAGCAGTACTTC
.	.	TRBV7-9	TRBJ2-1	CASSSPYEQFF	TGTGCCAGCAGCTCCCCCTATGAGCAGTTCTTC
.	.	TRBV6-1	TRBJ2-2	CASSERFSGELFF	TGTGCCAGCAGTGAACGGTTTTCCGGGGAGCTGTTTTTT
.	.	TRBV20-1	TRBJ2-3	CSARPATSTDTQYF	TGCAGTGCTAGACCGGCAACTAGCACAGATACGCAGTATTTT
TRBD1	.	TRBV20-1	TRBJ1-2	CSARGGPGGAYGYTF	TGCAGTGCTAGAGGGGGTCCAGGGGGGGCCTATGGCTACACCTTC
TRBD2	.	TRBV20-1	TRBJ2-1	CTPGGGGAFNEQFF	TGCACCCCAGGAGGCGGGGGGGCGTTTAATGAGCAGTTCTTC